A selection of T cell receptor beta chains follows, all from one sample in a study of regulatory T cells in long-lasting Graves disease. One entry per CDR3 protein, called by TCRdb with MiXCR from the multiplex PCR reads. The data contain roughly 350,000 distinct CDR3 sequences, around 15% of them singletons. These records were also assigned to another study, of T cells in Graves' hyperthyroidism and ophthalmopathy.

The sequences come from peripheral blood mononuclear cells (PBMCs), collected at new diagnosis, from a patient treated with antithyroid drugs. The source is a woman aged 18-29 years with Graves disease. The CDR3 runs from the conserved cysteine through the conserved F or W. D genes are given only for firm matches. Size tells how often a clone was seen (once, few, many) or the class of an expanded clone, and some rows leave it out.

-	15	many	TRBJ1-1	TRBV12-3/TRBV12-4	CASSLVTGPNTEAFF	TGTGCCAGCAGTTTAGTTACAGGGCCAAACACTGAAGCTTTCTTT
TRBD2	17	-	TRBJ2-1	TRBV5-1	CASSGGGTSGFYNEQFF	TGCGCCAGCAGCGGGGGGGGGACTAGCGGATTCTACAATGAGCAGTTCTTC
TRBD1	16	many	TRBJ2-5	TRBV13	CASSLGDRAIQETQYF	TGTGCCAGCAGCTTAGGGGACAGGGCAATCCAAGAGACCCAGTACTTC
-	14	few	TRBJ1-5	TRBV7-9	CASSLGGARQPQHF	TGTGCCAGCAGCTTAGGGGGGGCGAGGCAGCCCCAGCATTTT
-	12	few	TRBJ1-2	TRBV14	CASSSRDFGYTF	TGTGCCAGCAGTTCACGGGACTTTGGCTACACCTTC
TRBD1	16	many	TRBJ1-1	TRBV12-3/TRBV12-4	CASSQNRGMGNTEAFF	TGTGCCAGCAGCCAAAACAGGGGAATGGGGAACACTGAAGCTTTCTTT
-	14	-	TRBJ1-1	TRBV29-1	CSVVLYLLDTEAFF	TGCAGCGTCGTTCTTTATCTATTGGACACTGAAGCTTTCTTT
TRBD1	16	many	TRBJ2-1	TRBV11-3	CASSLDSGQVYNEQFF	TGTGCCAGCAGCTTAGATTCGGGACAGGTGTACAATGAGCAGTTCTTC
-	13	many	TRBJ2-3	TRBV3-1	CASSPSPKDTQYF	TGTGCCAGCAGCCCCTCCCCAAAAGATACGCAGTATTTT
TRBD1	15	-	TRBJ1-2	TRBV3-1	CASSHPLTGRLGYTF	TGTGCCAGCAGCCATCCACTGACAGGGCGTCTTGGCTACACCTTC
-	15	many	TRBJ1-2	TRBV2	CASSDVPGSSFGYTF	TGTGCCAGCAGTGATGTTCCGGGGTCTTCTTTTGGCTACACCTTC
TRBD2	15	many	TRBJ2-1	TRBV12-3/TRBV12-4	CASSTSREGVNEQFF	TGTGCCAGCAGTACCTCTCGGGAGGGGGTCAATGAGCAGTTCTTC
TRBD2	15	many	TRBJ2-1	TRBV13	CASSSGLAGLNEQFF	TGTGCCAGCAGCTCGGGACTAGCGGGATTAAATGAGCAGTTCTTC
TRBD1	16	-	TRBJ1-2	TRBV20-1	CSARVGTVPYHYGYTF	TGCAGTGCTAGGGTAGGGACAGTGCCTTACCACTATGGCTACACCTTC
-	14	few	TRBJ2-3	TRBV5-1	CASSLPQYTDTQYF	TGCGCCAGCAGCTTGCCGCAGTACACAGATACGCAGTATTTT
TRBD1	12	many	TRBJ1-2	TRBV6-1	CAGGTGIYGYTF	TGTGCCGGCGGGACAGGAATCTATGGCTACACCTTC
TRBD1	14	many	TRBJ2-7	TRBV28	CASSFPGQAYEQYF	TGTGCCAGCAGTTTTCCGGGACAGGCCTACGAGCAGTACTTC
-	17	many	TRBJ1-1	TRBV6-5	CASRYRDVGRVGTEAFF	TGTGCCAGCAGATACCGGGACGTCGGGCGGGTAGGCACTGAAGCTTTCTTT
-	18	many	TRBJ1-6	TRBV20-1	CSARAWDTSSSYNSPLHF	TGCAGTGCTAGAGCCTGGGACACGAGCAGCTCCTATAATTCACCCCTCCACTTT
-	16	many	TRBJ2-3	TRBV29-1	CSVDSGEGGRADTQYF	TGCAGCGTTGATAGCGGGGAAGGGGGCCGCGCAGATACGCAGTATTTT
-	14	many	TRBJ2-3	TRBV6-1	CASSGGRETDTQYF	TGTGCCAGCAGTGGGGGCAGGGAGACAGATACGCAGTATTTT
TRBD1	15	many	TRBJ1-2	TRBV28	CASSRGQGAKYGYTF	TGTGCCAGCAGCCGTGGACAGGGGGCGAAGTATGGCTACACCTTC
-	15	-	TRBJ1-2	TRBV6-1	CASKLFREAWYGYTF	TGTGCCAGCAAATTATTCAGGGAGGCGTGGTATGGCTACACCTTC
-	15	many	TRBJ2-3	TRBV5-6	CASYLPGSSTDTQYF	TGTGCCAGCTATTTGCCCGGCTCGAGCACAGATACGCAGTATTTT
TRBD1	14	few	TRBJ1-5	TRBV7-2	CASSLFDREQPQHF	TGTGCCAGCAGCTTATTTGACAGGGAGCAGCCCCAGCATTTT
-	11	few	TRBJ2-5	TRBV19	CASSDMWTQYF	TGTGCCAGTAGTGATATGTGGACCCAGTACTTC
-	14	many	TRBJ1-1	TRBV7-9	CASSLVGMGTEAFF	TGTGCCAGCAGCTTAGTGGGGATGGGCACTGAAGCTTTCTTT
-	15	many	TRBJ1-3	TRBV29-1	CSATWPAGAGNTIYF	TGCAGCGCGACCTGGCCTGCGGGAGCTGGAAACACCATATATTTT
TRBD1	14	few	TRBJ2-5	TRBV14	CASSPRQGRETQYF	TGTGCCAGCAGCCCCCGACAGGGCCGAGAGACCCAGTACTTC
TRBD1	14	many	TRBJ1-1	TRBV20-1	CSAPVPGQGATAFF	TGCAGTGCTCCGGTCCCGGGACAGGGGGCGACGGCTTTCTTT
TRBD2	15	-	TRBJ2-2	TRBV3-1	CASRRTSGGAGELFF	TGTGCCAGCAGGAGGACTAGCGGGGGGGCCGGGGAGCTGTTTTTT
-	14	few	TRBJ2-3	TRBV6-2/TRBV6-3	CASTGSLSTDTQYF	TGTGCCAGTACCGGGAGTTTGAGCACAGATACGCAGTATTTT
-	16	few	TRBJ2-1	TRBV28	CASLTTGTTSYNEQFF	TGTGCCAGCTTAACCACCGGGACAACCTCCTACAATGAGCAGTTCTTC